This TCR delta chain came from a study of gamma-delta T cells after stem cell transplantation. CDR1 is GEAIGNYY, CDR2 EKD, per germline. This CDR3 is 17 amino acids long. Remarks on this clone: The protein in TCRdb stems from a much larger clone and differs at residue 4 from this DNA's translation, likely a read error; here the protein is translated from the DNA.

TCRdb re-called clones from the RT-PCR reads via CATT. The sample holds around 3,000 delta-chain clones; around 5% are singletons and the top ten take around a third. The sample was gamma-delta T cells. The J gene is TRDJ1, the V gene TRDV2; 10 nucleotides align to TRDD3. This sequence was found in a human donor. It is not recorded whose cells these are; they may come from a transplant donor. In DNA, the CDR3 is TGTGCCTGTGGCACCGTCACTGGGGGATTACGCACCGATAAACTCATCTTT. Translating gives CACGTVTGGLRTDKLIF.